A single sample is the source of the 6 T cell receptor beta chains below, sequenced in a study of neurological immune-mediated disorders. Each CDR3 protein gets one entry after TCRdb re-called the 5' RACE reads with MiXCR. The sample shows 80,000 to 100,000 distinct CDR3 sequences, approximately 6% of them seen only once. Time point given: longitudinal time-point 2. Material: PBMCs. These receptor sequences come from an older woman with multiple sclerosis.

The CDR3 sequence: CASSLDRRTNTEAFF. The CDR3 DNA follows: TGTGCCAGCAGCTTAGATCGCAGGACCAACACTGAAGCTTTCTTT. This rearrangement joins TRBV7-6 to TRBJ1-1; D gene uncertain. This CDR3 has 15 residues. Germline V gene lookup returns CDR1 SGHVS and CDR2 FNYEAQ. The V end lost 1 base, the J end lost 2 bases, and 11 bases lay between the germline ends.

In its sample, this clonotype was seen many times. J is TRBJ2-7 and V is TRBV5-1; 8 bases are a match to TRBD1. Per the germline V gene, CDR1 is SGHRS and CDR2 is YFSETQ. This CDR3 contains 15 residues. The V segment lost 0 bases and the J segment 1 base; nucleotides outside the gene matches: 3. The CDR3 coding sequence is TGCGCCAGCAGCTTGGTTCAGGGGGCTTCCTACGAGCAGTACTTC. Its translation is CASSLVQGASYEQYF. Variable domain in full (rest from reference TRBV5-1 and TRBJ2-7): KAGVTQTPRYLIKTRGQQVTLSCSPISGHRSVSWYQQTPGQGLQFLFEYFSETQRNKGNFPGRFSGRQFSNSRSEMNVSTLELGDSALYLCASSLVQGASYEQYFGPGTRLTVT.

This clonotype occurred many times. V usage is TRBV20-1 and J usage is TRBJ1-1, with D possibly TRBD1 on 6 matching bases. Trimming cost V 6 bases and J 4 bases, with 15 bases left between them. This CDR3 is 13 amino acids long. Germline lookup yields CDR1 DFQATT and CDR2 SNEGSKA (reference sequence). The CDR3: CSASGLRGTEAFF. As DNA, the CDR3 is TGCAGTGCCTCCGGACTCAGGGGCACTGAAGCTTTCTTT.

This clonotype was seen at least ten times. The genes are TRBV5-1 and TRBJ2-6, with no clear D. V was trimmed by 2 bases and J by 2 bases, leaving 8 bases between them. This CDR3 has 15 residues. Germline CDR1 is SGHRS and CDR2 is YFSETQ. CDR3 loop: CASSLSVAGANVLTF. In DNA, the CDR3 is TGCGCCAGCAGCTTAAGCGTGGCTGGGGCCAACGTCCTGACTTTC.

This clonotype was counted ten times or more. The chain carries TRBV28 and TRBJ2-7; the match to TRBD1 covers 8 bases. The V and J ends lost 6 bases and 4 bases, in that order; junction bases with no gene match: 11. The germline gives CDR1 MDHEN, CDR2 SYDVKM. The CDR3 is 15 residues long. CDR3 amino acids: CASRGPTGVLYEQYF. CDR3 bases: TGTGCCAGCAGGGGCCCGACAGGGGTTCTTTACGAGCAGTACTTC.

This clonotype was observed many times. This chain connects TRBV20-1 to TRBJ1-4; 9 positions agree with TRBD1. With V trimmed by 4 bases and J by 0 bases, 9 bases remained unmatched. CDR3 length equals 17 residues. Germline V gene lookup returns CDR1 DFQATT and CDR2 SNEGSKA (reference sequence). CDR3 amino acids: CSATGQGSISTNEKLFF. The CDR3 region has the DNA TGCAGTGCTACAGGACAGGGGAGCATTTCAACTAATGAAAAACTGTTTTTT.